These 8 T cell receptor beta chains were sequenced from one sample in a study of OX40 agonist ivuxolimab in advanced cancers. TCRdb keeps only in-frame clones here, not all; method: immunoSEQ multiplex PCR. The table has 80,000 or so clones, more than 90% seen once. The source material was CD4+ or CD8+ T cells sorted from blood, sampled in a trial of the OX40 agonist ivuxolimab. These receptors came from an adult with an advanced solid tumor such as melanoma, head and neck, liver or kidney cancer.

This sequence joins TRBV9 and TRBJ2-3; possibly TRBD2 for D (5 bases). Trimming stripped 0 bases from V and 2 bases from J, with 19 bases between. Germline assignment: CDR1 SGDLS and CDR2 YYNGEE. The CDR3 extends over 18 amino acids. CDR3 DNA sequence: TGTGCCAGCAGCGTAGCTACAGTCGAGAGAGGGCTCACAGATACGCAGTATTTT. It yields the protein CASSVATVERGLTDTQYF.

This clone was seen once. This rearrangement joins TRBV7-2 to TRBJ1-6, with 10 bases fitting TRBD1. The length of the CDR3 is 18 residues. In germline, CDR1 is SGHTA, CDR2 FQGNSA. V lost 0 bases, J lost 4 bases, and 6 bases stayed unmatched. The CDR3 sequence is CASSLARDRGPYNSPLHF. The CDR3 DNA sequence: TGTGCCAGCAGCTTAGCCCGGGACAGGGGCCCTTATAATTCACCCCTCCACTTT.

The CDR3 loop reads CASSQGGGQGARDTQYF. The CDR3 nucleotides read TGTGCCAGCAGCCAAGGTGGGGGACAAGGGGCAAGAGATACGCAGTATTTT. This chain uses TRBV4-2 with TRBJ2-3, with D maybe TRBD1 (6 bases). Trimming took 1 base from V and 5 from J, leaving 19 bases between them. CDR3 size: 17 residues. CDR1 is LGHNA, CDR2 YNFKEQ, per germline.

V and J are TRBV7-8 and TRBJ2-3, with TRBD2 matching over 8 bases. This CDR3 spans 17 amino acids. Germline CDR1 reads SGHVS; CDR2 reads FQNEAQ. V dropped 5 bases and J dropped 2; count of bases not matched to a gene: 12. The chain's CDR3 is CASSVSGLSGNTDTQYF. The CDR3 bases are TGTGCCAGCAGCGTAAGCGGTCTTAGCGGGAACACAGATACGCAGTATTTT.

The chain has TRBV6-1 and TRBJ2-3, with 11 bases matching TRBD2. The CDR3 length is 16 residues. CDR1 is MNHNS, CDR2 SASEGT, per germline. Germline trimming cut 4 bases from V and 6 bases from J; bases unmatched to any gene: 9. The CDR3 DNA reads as TGTGCCAGCAGTGTGGGACCGGGACTAGCGGTCGATACGCAGTATTTT. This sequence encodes CASSVGPGLAVDTQYF.

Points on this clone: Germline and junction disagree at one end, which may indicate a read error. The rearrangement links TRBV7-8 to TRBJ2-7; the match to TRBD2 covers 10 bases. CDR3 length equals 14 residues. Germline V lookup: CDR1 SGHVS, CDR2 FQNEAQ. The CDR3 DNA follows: TGTGCCAGCAGTTTAGCGGGAGGACCCTACGAGCAGTACTTC. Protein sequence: CASSLAGGPYEQYF. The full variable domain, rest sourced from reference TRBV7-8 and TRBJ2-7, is GAGVSQSPRYKVAKRGQDVALRCDPISGHVSLFWYQQALGQGPEFLTYFQNEAQLDKSGLPSDRFFAERPEGSVSTLKIQRTQQEDSAVYLCASSLAGGPYEQYFGPGTRLTVT.

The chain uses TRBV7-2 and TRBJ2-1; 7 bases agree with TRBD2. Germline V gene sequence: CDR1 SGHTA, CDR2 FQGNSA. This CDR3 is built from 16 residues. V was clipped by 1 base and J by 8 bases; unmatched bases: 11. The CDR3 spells CASSLGGGGPLDEQFF. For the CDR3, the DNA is TGTGCCAGCAGCTTAGGCGGGGGAGGCCCTCTGGATGAGCAGTTCTTC.

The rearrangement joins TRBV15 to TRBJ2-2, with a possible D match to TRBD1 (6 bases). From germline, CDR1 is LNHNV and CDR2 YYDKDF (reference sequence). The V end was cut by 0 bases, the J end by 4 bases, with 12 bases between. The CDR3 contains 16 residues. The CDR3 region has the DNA TGTGCCACCAGCAGAGAACGGACAGCCGCCACCGGGGAGCTGTTTTTT. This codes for CATSRERTAATGELFF.